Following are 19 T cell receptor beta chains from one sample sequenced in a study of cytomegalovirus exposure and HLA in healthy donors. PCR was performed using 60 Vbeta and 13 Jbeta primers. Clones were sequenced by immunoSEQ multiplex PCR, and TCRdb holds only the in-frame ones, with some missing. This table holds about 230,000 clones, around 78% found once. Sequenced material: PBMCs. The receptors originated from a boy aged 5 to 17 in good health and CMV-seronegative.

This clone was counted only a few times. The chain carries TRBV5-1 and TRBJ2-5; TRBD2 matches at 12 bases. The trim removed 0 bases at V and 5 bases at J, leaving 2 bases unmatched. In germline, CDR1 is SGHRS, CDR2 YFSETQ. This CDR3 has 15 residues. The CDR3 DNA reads TGCGCCAGCAGCTTGGCTAGCGGGAGGGGCGAGACCCAGTACTTC. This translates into CASSLASGRGETQYF.

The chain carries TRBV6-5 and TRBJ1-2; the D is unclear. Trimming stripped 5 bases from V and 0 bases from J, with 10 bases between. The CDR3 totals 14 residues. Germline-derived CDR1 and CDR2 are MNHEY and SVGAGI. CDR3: CASSQLSTNYGYTF. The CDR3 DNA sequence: TGTGCCAGCAGTCAATTGTCTACTAACTATGGCTACACCTTC.

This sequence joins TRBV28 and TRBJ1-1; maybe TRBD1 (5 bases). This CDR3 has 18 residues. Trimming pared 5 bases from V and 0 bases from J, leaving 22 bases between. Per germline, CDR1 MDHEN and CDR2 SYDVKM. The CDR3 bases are TGTGCCAGCAGTCTCAGGCGGGACTCTGGGGGAATGAACACTGAAGCTTTCTTT. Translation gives CASSLRRDSGGMNTEAFF. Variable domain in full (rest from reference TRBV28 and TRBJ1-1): DVKVTQSSRYLVKRTGEKVFLECVQDMDHENMFWYRQDPGLGLRLIYFSYDVKMKEKGDIPEGYSVSREKKERFSLILESASTNQTSMYLCASSLRRDSGGMNTEAFFGQGTRLTVV.

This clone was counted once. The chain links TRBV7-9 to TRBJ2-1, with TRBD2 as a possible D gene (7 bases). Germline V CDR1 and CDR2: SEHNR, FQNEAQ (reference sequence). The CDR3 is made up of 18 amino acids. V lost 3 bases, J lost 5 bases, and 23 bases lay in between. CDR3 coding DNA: TGTGCCAGCAGCTTCCGTGCGGGGGCGACAGCTCGGGACAATGAGCAGTTCTTC. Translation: CASSFRAGATARDNEQFF.

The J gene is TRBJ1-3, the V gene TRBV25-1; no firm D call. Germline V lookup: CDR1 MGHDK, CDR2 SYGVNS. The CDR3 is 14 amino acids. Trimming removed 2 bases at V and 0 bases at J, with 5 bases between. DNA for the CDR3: TGTGCCAGCAGTGAACTAGACTCTGGAAACACCATATATTTT. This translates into CASSELDSGNTIYF.

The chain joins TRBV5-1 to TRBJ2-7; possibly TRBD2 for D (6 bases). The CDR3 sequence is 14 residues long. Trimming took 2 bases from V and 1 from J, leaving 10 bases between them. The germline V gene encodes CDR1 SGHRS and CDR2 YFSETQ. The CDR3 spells CASSFSGLSYEQYF. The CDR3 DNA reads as TGCGCCAGCAGCTTTAGCGGCCTTTCCTACGAGCAGTACTTC.

The CDR3: CASSLVGTQETQYF. The CDR3 DNA sequence: TGTGCCAGCAGCTTAGTTGGCACCCAAGAGACCCAGTACTTC. The V and J genes are TRBV7-6 and TRBJ2-5; D unclear. This CDR3 region has 14 residues. V lost 1 base and J lost 1, with 7 bases in between. CDR1 is SGHVS and CDR2 is FNYEAQ in the germline V gene.

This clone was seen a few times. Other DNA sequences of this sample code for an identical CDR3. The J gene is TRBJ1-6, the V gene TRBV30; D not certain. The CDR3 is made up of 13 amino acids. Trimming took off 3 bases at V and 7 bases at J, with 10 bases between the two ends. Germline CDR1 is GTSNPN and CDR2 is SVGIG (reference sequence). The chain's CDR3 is CAWRPAGNSPLHF. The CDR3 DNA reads TGTGCCTGGAGGCCAGCAGGAAATTCACCCCTCCACTTT.

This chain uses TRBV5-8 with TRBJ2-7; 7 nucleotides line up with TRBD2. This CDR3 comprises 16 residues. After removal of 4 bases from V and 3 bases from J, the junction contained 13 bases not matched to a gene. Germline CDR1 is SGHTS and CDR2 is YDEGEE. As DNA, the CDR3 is TGTGCCAGCAGCCCTGAATTCTGGCGGGACTACTACGAGCAGTACTTC. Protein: CASSPEFWRDYYEQYF.

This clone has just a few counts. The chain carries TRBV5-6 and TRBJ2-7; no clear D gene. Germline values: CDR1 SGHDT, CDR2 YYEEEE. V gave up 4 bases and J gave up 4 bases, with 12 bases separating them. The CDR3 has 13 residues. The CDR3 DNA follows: TGTGCCAGCAGCAACGTCAGACTGTACGAGCAGTACTTC. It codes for CASSNVRLYEQYF.

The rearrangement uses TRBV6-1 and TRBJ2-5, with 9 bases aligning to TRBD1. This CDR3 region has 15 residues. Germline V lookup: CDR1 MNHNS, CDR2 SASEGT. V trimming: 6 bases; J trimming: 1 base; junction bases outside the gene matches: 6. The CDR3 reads CASREPGQGQETQYF. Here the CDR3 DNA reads TGTGCCAGCAGAGAACCGGGACAGGGCCAAGAGACCCAGTACTTC.

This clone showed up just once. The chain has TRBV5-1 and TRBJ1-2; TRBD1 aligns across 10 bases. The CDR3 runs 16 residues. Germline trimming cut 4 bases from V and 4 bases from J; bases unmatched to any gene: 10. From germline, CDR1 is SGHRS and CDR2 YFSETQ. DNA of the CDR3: TGCGCCAGCAGCCGTCAGGGGACAGGGGAAGGCTATGGCTACACCTTC. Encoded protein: CASSRQGTGEGYGYTF.

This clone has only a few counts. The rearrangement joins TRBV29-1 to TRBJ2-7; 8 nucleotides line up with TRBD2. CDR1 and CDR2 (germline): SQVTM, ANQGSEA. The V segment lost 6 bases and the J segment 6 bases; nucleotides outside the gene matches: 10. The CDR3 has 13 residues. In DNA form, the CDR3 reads TGCAGCGTCTCCGGGACTAGATTCGGCGAGCAGTACTTC. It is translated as CSVSGTRFGEQYF.

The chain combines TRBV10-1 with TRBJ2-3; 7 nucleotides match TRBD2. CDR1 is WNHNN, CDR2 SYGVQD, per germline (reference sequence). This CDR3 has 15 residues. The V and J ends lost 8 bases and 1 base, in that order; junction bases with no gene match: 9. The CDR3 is CASSNRGRGTDTQYF. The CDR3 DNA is TGCGCCAGCTCGAACCGAGGGAGGGGCACAGATACGCAGTATTTT.

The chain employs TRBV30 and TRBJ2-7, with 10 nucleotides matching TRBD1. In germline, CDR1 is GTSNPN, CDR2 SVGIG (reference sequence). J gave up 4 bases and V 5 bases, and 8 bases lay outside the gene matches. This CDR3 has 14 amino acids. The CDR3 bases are TGTGCCTGGGGACCCGGGACAGGGGTATACGAGCAGTACTTC. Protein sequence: CAWGPGTGVYEQYF.

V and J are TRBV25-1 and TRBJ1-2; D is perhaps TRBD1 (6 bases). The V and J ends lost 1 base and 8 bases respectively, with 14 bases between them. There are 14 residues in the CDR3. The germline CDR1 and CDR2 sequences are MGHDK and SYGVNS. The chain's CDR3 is CASSEFGGALGYTF. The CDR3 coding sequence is TGTGCCAGCAGTGAATTTGGGGGGGCGCTGGGCTACACCTTC.

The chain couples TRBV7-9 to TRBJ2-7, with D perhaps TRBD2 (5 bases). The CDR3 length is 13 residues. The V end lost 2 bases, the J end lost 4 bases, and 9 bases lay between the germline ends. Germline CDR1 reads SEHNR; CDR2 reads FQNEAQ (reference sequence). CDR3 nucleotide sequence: TGTGCCAGCAGCTTAACGGGGTGGTACGAGCAGTACTTC. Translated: CASSLTGWYEQYF. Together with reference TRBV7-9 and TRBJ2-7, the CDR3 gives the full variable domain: DTGVSQNPRHKITKRGQNVTFRCDPISEHNRLYWYRQTLGQGPEFLTYFQNEAQLEKSRLLSDRFSAERPKGSFSTLEIQRTEQGDSAMYLCASSLTGWYEQYFGPGTRLTVT.

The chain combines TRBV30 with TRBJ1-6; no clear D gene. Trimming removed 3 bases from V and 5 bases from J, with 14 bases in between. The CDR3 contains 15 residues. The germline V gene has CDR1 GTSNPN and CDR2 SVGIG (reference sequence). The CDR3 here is CAWSRGQANNSPLHF. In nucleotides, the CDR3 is TGTGCCTGGAGCCGCGGGCAGGCTAATAATTCACCCCTCCACTTT.

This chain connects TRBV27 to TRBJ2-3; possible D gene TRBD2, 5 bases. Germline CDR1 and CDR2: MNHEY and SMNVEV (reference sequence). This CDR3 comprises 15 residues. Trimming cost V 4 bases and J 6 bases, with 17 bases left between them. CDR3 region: CASSSLGTSADTQYF. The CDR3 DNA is TGTGCCAGCAGTTCTTTGGGAACTAGTGCGGATACGCAGTATTTT.